This TCR beta chain was retrieved from a study of Graves' ophthalmopathy and Graves' hyperthyroidism. This CDR3 region has 16 residues. Germline-derived CDR1 and CDR2 are SGHAT and FQNNGV. This clonotype turned up a few times. Possible read error: a much larger clone is one base away. RNA served as the template for amplifying TCR beta CDR3 regions. RT-PCR in the first round used HTBI primers; a second-round multiplex PCR followed. MiXCR was run by TCRdb on the multiplex PCR reads, yielding one entry per CDR3 protein. The sample holds approximately 380,000 distinct CDR3 sequences, about 21% seen once. The sequencing input was peripheral blood. V is TRBV11-2 and J is TRBJ2-2; 7 nucleotides agree with TRBD2. This clonotype was obtained from a woman aged 18-30 years with stable Graves' hyperthyroidism. The CDR3 protein is CASTPRLAANTGELCF. The CDR3 DNA is TGTGCCAGCACCCCTAGGCTAGCGGCGAACACCGGGGAGCTGTGTTTT.